This T cell receptor (beta chain) emerged from a study of regulatory T cells in long-lasting Graves disease. This clonotype was observed a handful of times. Its target is unknown. The time point is: persistent/refractory GD, antithyroid drugs over 5 years with positive TRAb. From PBMCs, RNA was extracted and then used to make the TCR library. The ends lost 3 bases at V and 5 bases at J; junction bases unmatched: 9. The germline CDR1 and CDR2 sequences are KGHSH and LQKENI. The CDR3 length is 16 residues. iRepertoire HTBI primers and Arm-PCR of CDR3 regions built TCR beta libraries. Each CDR3 protein gets one entry after TCRdb re-called the multiplex PCR reads with MiXCR. The sample has 300,000 to 400,000 distinct CDR3 sequences; around a fifth are singletons. Findings of the study overall: Persistent patients had more shared public clonotypes (fewer than 3,000) than new patients (about 920). Accuracy may have been reduced by the small sample size. Persistent Graves' patients showed reduced TCR diversity versus newly diagnosed patients.

The V call is TRBV18, the J call TRBJ1-2; 10 bases are a match to TRBD1. The clonotype originates from a female donor with Graves disease. The source was peripheral blood mononuclear cells (PBMCs), collected when the disease was refractory, from a patient treated with antithyroid drugs. The CDR3, as DNA: TGTGCCAGCTCACCGTTACAGGGACAGGGGCGGTATGGCTACACCTTC. Translated: CASSPLQGQGRYGYTF. The full variable domain, in which reference TRBV18 and TRBJ1-2 provide the parts outside the CDR3, is NAGVMQNPRHLVRRRGQEARLRCSPMKGHSHVYWYRQLPEEGLKFMVYLQKENIIDESGMPKERFSAEFPKEGPSILRIQQVVRGDSAAYFCASSPLQGQGRYGYTFGSGTRLTVV.